This entry lists 14 T cell receptor beta chains sequenced from one sample in a study of T-cell memory formation after mild COVID-19. One entry per CDR3 protein, called by TCRdb with MiXCR from the 5' RACE reads. The data contain approximately 410,000 distinct CDR3 sequences, around a quarter of them seen just once; the ten biggest clones take up roughly 14%. The sample comprised PBMCs or a T cell subset sorted from them (not recorded which). All receptors derive from an adult woman who had mild COVID-19 (a few samples of this study predate the infection). Cell type and time point are not known.

With regard to this clonotype: One end of the junction varies from germline; a read error may be responsible. The chain links TRBV5-1 to TRBJ2-1, with D possibly being TRBD1 or TRBD2 (5 bases each). This CDR3 has 14 amino acids. Germline assignment: CDR1 SGHRS and CDR2 YFSETQ. The CDR3 region has the DNA TGCGCCAGCAGCAAAACCGGGACCACGAATGAGCAGTTATTC. This encodes CASSKTGTTNEQLF. Looking up the rest from reference TRBV5-1 and TRBJ2-1 gives the full variable domain: KAGVTQTPRYLIKTRGQQVTLSCSPISGHRSVSWYQQTPGQGLQFLFEYFSETQRNKGNFPGRFSGRQFSNSRSEMNVSTLELGDSALYLCASSKTGTTNEQLFGPGTRLTVL.

This sequence joins TRBV6-4 and TRBJ1-2, with D possibly being TRBD1 (6 bases). The CDR3 contains 17 residues. Trimming removed 6 bases from V and 6 bases from J, with 26 bases in between. CDR1 and CDR2 from the germline V gene are MRHNA and SNTAGT. The CDR3 region is CASRAPDTGGPEDGYTF. The CDR3 coding sequence is TGTGCCAGCAGAGCCCCCGACACCGGGGGGCCTGAGGATGGCTACACCTTC.

The chain has TRBV5-1 and TRBJ2-5; D perhaps matches TRBD2 (7 bases). There are 13 residues in the CDR3. The V end was cut by 6 bases, the J end by 9 bases, with 18 bases between. Germline V gene sequence: CDR1 SGHRS, CDR2 YFSETQ. The CDR3 region is CASTPQGREAQYF. The CDR3 DNA follows: TGCGCCAGCACCCCACAGGGCCGGGAGGCCCAGTACTTC.

This clonotype was found a few times. The chain employs TRBV2 and TRBJ2-1; perhaps TRBD2 as D (5 bases). Germline V CDR1 and CDR2: SNHLY, FYNNEI. This CDR3 has 12 residues. Trimming shortened V by 8 bases and J by 10 bases, and 15 bases separated the two germline ends. The CDR3 nucleotides read TGTGCCAGCCGACTCGAGGGTGACGAGCAGTTCTTC. Translation: CASRLEGDEQFF.

This clonotype occurred once. One junction end does not reproduce the germline sequence, and a read error may be involved. The chain joins TRBV7-9 to TRBJ2-4; D unclear. Germline V gene sequence: CDR1 SEHNR, CDR2 FQNEAQ (reference sequence). The CDR3 sequence is 8 residues long. CDR3 loop: CASSPSNF. The CDR3 DNA reads as TGTGCCAGCAGCCCCTCTAACTTC.

The chain couples TRBV6-5 to TRBJ2-5; 9 bases map to TRBD2. This CDR3 contains 15 residues. V was pared by 0 bases and J by 6 bases, with 5 bases of the junction left unmatched. CDR1 and CDR2 from the germline V gene are MNHEY and SVGAGI. The CDR3 DNA reads as TGTGCCAGCAGTTACTCTAGCGGGGGTACGAAGACCCAGTACTTC. The encoded protein is CASSYSSGGTKTQYF.

This clonotype was observed a handful of times. V gene TRBV7-9 combines with J gene TRBJ1-1; TRBD1 might be the D (6 bases). V was clipped by 5 bases and J by 2 bases, with 9 bases between them. Germline V gene lookup returns CDR1 SEHNR and CDR2 FQNEAQ (reference sequence). This CDR3 has 13 residues. The CDR3 nucleotides are TGTGCCAGCAGCGGAGGGGGTAACACTGAAGCTTTCTTT. It translates to CASSGGGNTEAFF.

The CDR3 region has the DNA TGCGCCAGCAGCTTGGAAATTAGCGGGGGCCGCTACGAGCAGTACTTC. Translated, it gives CASSLEISGGRYEQYF. This chain joins TRBV5-1 and TRBJ2-7; TRBD2 agrees at 9 bases. The CDR3 sequence is 16 residues long. The V gene's germline CDR1 is SGHRS and CDR2 YFSETQ. The trim removed 0 bases at V and 3 bases at J, leaving 7 bases unmatched.

This chain joins TRBV7-8 and TRBJ2-3, with TRBD1 matching over 9 bases. The V and J ends lost 7 bases and 4 bases, in that order; junction bases with no gene match: 12. CDR1 and CDR2 (germline): SGHVS, FQNEAQ. CDR3 length: 16 residues. The CDR3 protein is CASTTGTGRLADTQYF. The CDR3 DNA reads TGTGCCAGCACCACCGGGACAGGGCGTTTAGCAGATACGCAGTATTTT.

There are a few counts of this clonotype. The chain is built from TRBV29-1 and TRBJ2-5, with 8 bases that match TRBD1. The V gene end was trimmed by 5 bases and the J gene end by 4 bases; junction bases not matched to a gene: 9. This CDR3 has 14 residues. The V gene's germline CDR1 is SQVTM and CDR2 ANQGSEA. The DNA of the CDR3 is TGCAGCGTTCTCGCGGACAGGGTCACAGAGACCCAGTACTTC. Translating gives CSVLADRVTETQYF.

The chain carries TRBV19 and TRBJ2-2; perhaps D is TRBD1 or TRBD2 (5 bases each). V dropped 5 bases and J dropped 1 base, with 17 bases sitting between them. Germline values: CDR1 LNHDA, CDR2 SQIVND (reference sequence). The CDR3 totals 17 residues. The CDR3 nucleotides are TGTGCCAGTAGTTTCTATCCCGGGACCAGGAACACCGGGGAGCTGTTTTTT. Translation gives CASSFYPGTRNTGELFF.

The chain recombines TRBV5-8 with TRBJ1-2; D is uncertain. This CDR3 region has 13 residues. Germline CDR1 is SGHTS and CDR2 is YDEGEE. The V end was cut by 4 bases, the J end by 6 bases, with 13 bases between. Here the CDR3 DNA reads TGTGCCAGCAGCCGGCCGGTGATGAATGGCTACACCTTC. This gives the protein CASSRPVMNGYTF.

The chain combines TRBV9 with TRBJ2-1; 8 bases match TRBD2. The CDR3 sequence is 16 residues long. The junction had 10 bases not matched to a gene; V was cut back by 0 bases and J by 8 bases. CDR1 and CDR2 (germline): SGDLS, YYNGEE. CDR3 region: CASSVVGSGRDDEQFF. The CDR3 DNA is TGTGCCAGCAGCGTAGTTGGGAGCGGGAGAGACGATGAGCAGTTCTTC.

This clonotype was seen a few times. V and J are TRBV6-4 and TRBJ1-1; no firm D call. V shed 4 bases and J shed 0 bases, with 6 bases lying between them. The CDR3 has 13 amino acids. Germline values: CDR1 MRHNA, CDR2 SNTAGT. DNA for the CDR3: TGTGCCAGCAGTGCCGATCTGAACACTGAAGCTTTCTTT. Translated, it gives CASSADLNTEAFF.